This TCR beta chain was identified in a study of blood T cell repertoires in COVID-19. Across the study: Sites across the United States, Italy and Spain contributed samples from acute and convalescent COVID-19. T cells, B-cell-depleted T cells, or PBMCs provided the cDNA or gDNA that served as material.

Authors' methods: Estimation of nucleated cell counts relied on the amplification of reference gene primers. Sequenced by immunoSEQ multiplex PCR; TCRdb stores in-frame clones only, minus some. That table is the source of V, J and clone size, and D and trimming were worked out from the DNA. The sample has 25,000 to 30,000 clones, roughly nine tenths seen once. The junction had 9 bases not matched to a gene; V was cut back by 5 bases and J by 0 bases. CDR3 length equals 17 residues. Looked up from germline, CDR1 is SGHAT and CDR2 is FQNNGV. The sequence derives from a human donor with acute or convalescent COVID-19. The donor label of this sample is uncertain. The sequencing sample was made of peripheral blood. The chain couples TRBV11-2 to TRBJ1-4, with 7 bases identical to TRBD1. DNA of the CDR3: TGTGCCAGCAGCCCGCACAGGGGAACTGCAACTAATGAAAAACTGTTTTTT. Protein product: CASSPHRGTATNEKLFF.